One sample yielded the 10 T cell receptor beta chains listed below, sequenced in a study of beta chain features in type 1 diabetes. Every isolated RNA sample was fully reverse transcribed, so sequencing captured expressed TCRB transcripts. Profiling relied on immunoSEQ multiplex PCR, and the TCRdb table lists in-frame clones only, not all of them. The profile covers some 150,000 clones, with about 9.1% appearing a single time and approximately 0.65% taken by the ten largest. The specimen was central memory CD4+ T cells from blood. Every receptor here comes from a woman aged 40-49 years in good health.

This clone was seen a few times. This chain links TRBV6-6 with TRBJ2-1, with 7 nucleotides matching TRBD2. The CDR3 runs 15 residues. After removal of 5 bases from V and 0 bases from J, the junction contained 4 bases not matched to a gene. From germline, CDR1 is MNHNY and CDR2 SVGAGI (reference sequence). CDR3 sequence: CASSPGGGSYNEQFF. The CDR3 nucleotides are TGTGCCAGCAGTCCGGGCGGGGGCTCCTACAATGAGCAGTTCTTC.

This clone occurred a few times. In nucleotides, the CDR3 is TGCGCCAGCAGCTTGGGGCCAGAACAAGAGACCCAGTACTTC. Translation: CASSLGPEQETQYF. The chain carries TRBV5-1 and TRBJ2-5; no clear D. V was pared by 0 bases and J by 2 bases, with 8 bases between. This CDR3 is built from 14 residues. The germline CDR1 and CDR2 sequences are SGHRS and YFSETQ.

A few counts support this clone. V gene TRBV11-2 combines with J gene TRBJ2-5; possible D gene TRBD2, 5 bases. Germline values: CDR1 SGHAT, CDR2 FQNNGV. The CDR3 consists of 19 residues. V lost 5 bases and J lost 2, with 27 bases in between. The chain's CDR3 is CASSREWDLGEDLQETQYF. The CDR3 DNA reads TGTGCCAGCAGCAGAGAGTGGGATCTGGGAGAGGATCTACAAGAGACCCAGTACTTC.

This clone has a handful of counts. This rearrangement joins TRBV5-1 to TRBJ1-2; 8 bases fit TRBD1. Per the germline V gene, CDR1 is SGHRS and CDR2 is YFSETQ. Trimming cost V 0 bases and J 2 bases; bases outside gene matches: 6. This CDR3 spans 16 amino acids. CDR3 DNA sequence: TGCGCCAGCAGCTTGGGATGGACAGGGAAGAACTATGGCTACACCTTC. Its translation: CASSLGWTGKNYGYTF. The entire variable domain, with the rest obtained from reference TRBV5-1 and TRBJ1-2, is as follows: KAGVTQTPRYLIKTRGQQVTLSCSPISGHRSVSWYQQTPGQGLQFLFEYFSETQRNKGNFPGRFSGRQFSNSRSEMNVSTLELGDSALYLCASSLGWTGKNYGYTFGSGTRLTVV.

This clone has only a few counts. This sequence joins TRBV11-2 and TRBJ1-2, with D possibly TRBD1 on 6 matching bases. Deletions cut 5 bases from V and 8 bases from J, with 18 bases between. CDR1 and CDR2 from the germline V gene are SGHAT and FQNNGV. The CDR3 covers 14 residues. CDR3 in amino acids: CASSTKGGARGYTF. CDR3 DNA sequence: TGTGCCAGCAGCACGAAGGGGGGGGCGCGCGGCTACACCTTC. Looking up the rest from reference TRBV11-2 and TRBJ1-2 gives the full variable domain: EAGVAQSPRYKIIEKRQSVAFWCNPISGHATLYWYQQILGQGPKLLIQFQNNGVVDDSQLPKDRFSAERLKGVDSTLKIQPAKLEDSAVYLCASSTKGGARGYTFGSGTRLTVV.

This clone has just a few counts. The V gene is TRBV11-2, the J gene TRBJ2-7; TRBD1 agrees at 7 bases. Germline assignment: CDR1 SGHAT and CDR2 FQNNGV. The CDR3 totals 15 residues. V trimming: 5 bases; J trimming: 0 bases; junction bases outside the gene matches: 7. CDR3 in amino acids: CASSMNRDSSYEQYF. For the CDR3, the DNA is TGTGCCAGCAGCATGAACCGGGACAGCTCCTACGAGCAGTACTTC.

V usage is TRBV5-6 and J usage is TRBJ1-5, with 7 bases that match TRBD1. The germline CDR1 and CDR2 sequences are SGHDT and YYEEEE. The V and J ends lost 2 bases and 7 bases, in that order; junction bases with no gene match: 15. The CDR3 consists of 17 residues. CDR3 nucleotides: TGTGCCAGCAGCTTAGGAGGGGGCGGCACTTTTTACCAGCCCCAGCATTTT. As protein: CASSLGGGGTFYQPQHF.

This clone was seen more than once but under ten times. This chain links TRBV19 with TRBJ2-2, with 8 bases matching TRBD2. Germline assignment: CDR1 LNHDA and CDR2 SQIVND (reference sequence). V was pared by 7 bases and J by 3 bases, with 7 bases of the junction left unmatched. This CDR3 region has 15 residues. Here the CDR3 reads CASTSRGADTGELFF. CDR3 in DNA: TGTGCCAGTACCTCGCGGGGGGCGGACACCGGGGAGCTGTTTTTT. The variable domain in full, with the rest retrieved from reference TRBV19 and TRBJ2-2, is DGGITQSPKYLFRKEGQNVTLSCEQNLNHDAMYWYRQDPGQGLRLIYYSQIVNDFQKGDIAEGYSVSREKKESFPLTVTSAQKNPTAFYLCASTSRGADTGELFFGEGSRLTVL.

This sequence joins TRBV5-1 and TRBJ2-5, with a possible D match to TRBD1 (5 bases). Trimming removed 3 bases from V and 1 base from J, with 13 bases in between. This CDR3 is built from 15 residues. Germline assignment: CDR1 SGHRS and CDR2 YFSETQ. This CDR3 reads CASSSNTGSQETQYF. The CDR3 nucleotides read TGCGCCAGCAGCTCGAATACAGGCTCCCAAGAGACCCAGTACTTC.

Ten or more counts support this clone. In nucleotides, the CDR3 is TGTGCCAGCAGTGAATTGGGGGCCGGGTTGGATATTTCGTCCAAAAACATTCAGTACTTC. It translates to CASSELGAGLDISSKNIQYF. The chain carries TRBV6-1 and TRBJ2-4, with a possible D match to TRBD1 (6 bases). V was shortened by 2 bases and J by 2 bases, with 25 bases between the two germline ends. The CDR3 runs 20 residues. CDR1 is MNHNS, CDR2 SASEGT, per germline.